This T cell receptor beta chain appears in the sequencing data of a study of OX40 agonist ivuxolimab in advanced cancers. About the research overall: The diagnoses of dose-escalation patients were hepatocellular carcinoma, melanoma, renal cell or head and neck cancer. Mean age around 60 years, range roughly 20 to 85; around 80% male.

CDR1 is MNHEY, CDR2 SMNVEV, per germline (reference sequence). This CDR3 has 16 amino acids. V shed 6 bases, J shed 2 bases, and the junction held 6 bases outside the gene matches. The cohort excluded patients with autoimmune disease history or systemic immunosuppression. TCRdb's table, derived via immunoSEQ multiplex PCR, lists solely in-frame clones and lacks some. Altogether approximately 70,000 clones are present, 83% being singletons, with the ten largest covering approximately 1.4%. This rearrangement joins TRBV27 to TRBJ1-6; 8 bases are shared with TRBD1. This clonotype was obtained from an adult with an advanced solid tumor such as melanoma, head and neck, liver or kidney cancer. The specimen comprised CD4+ or CD8+ T cells sorted from blood, sampled in a trial of the OX40 agonist ivuxolimab. CDR3 loop: CASRRGQGTYNSPLHF. CDR3 nucleotide sequence: TGTGCCAGCAGAAGAGGACAGGGCACCTATAATTCACCCCTCCACTTT.